This T cell receptor (beta chain) was identified during a study of T cell repertoires in cytomegalovirus infection. Study details: It was recently identified HLA-C-restricted and well-studied HLA-B-restricted CMV epitopes that the study used. From public TCR beta signatures came an indication of both CMV infection and matching HLA type.

TCRdb reprocessed the reads with MiXCR, giving one entry per CDR3 protein. Seen here are hundreds of thousands of distinct CDR3 sequences, roughly a third observed once, and the top ten hold roughly 13%. About this clonotype itself: Its antigen is currently unknown.

Study-wide points: Using cumulative public TCR beta family frequency, the authors identified those who carried CMV together with the relevant HLA. HLA-C-restricted CMV-specific TCR beta clonotypes prevailed in the ex vivo response.

Germline CDR1 reads LGHNA; CDR2 reads YSLEER. Trimming cost V 0 bases and J 2 bases; bases outside gene matches: 1. This CDR3 has 17 amino acids. The sequences come from cultured CD8+ T cells from PBMCs, collected from culture after CMV antigen stimulation. The source is a human donor in good health (CMV status not recorded). Some clones in this sample may be carry-over from other donors' samples. The rearrangement links TRBV4-3 to TRBJ2-1; 13 bases match TRBD2. The CDR3: CASSQDGTSGTYNEQFF. In DNA form, the CDR3 reads TGCGCCAGCAGCCAAGATGGGACTAGCGGGACCTACAATGAGCAGTTCTTC.